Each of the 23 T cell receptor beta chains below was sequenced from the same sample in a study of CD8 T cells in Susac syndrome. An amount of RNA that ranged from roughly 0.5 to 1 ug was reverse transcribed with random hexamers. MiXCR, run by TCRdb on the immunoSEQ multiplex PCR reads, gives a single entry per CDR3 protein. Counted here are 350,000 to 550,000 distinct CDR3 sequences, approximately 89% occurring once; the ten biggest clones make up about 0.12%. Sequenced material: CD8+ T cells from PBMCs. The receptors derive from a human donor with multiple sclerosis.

The CDR3 DNA reads as TGTGCCAGCAGGACGGGGGAGGACCACACCGGGGAGCTGTTTTTT. Translated, it gives CASRTGEDHTGELFF. J is TRBJ2-2 and V is TRBV4-2; tentatively, D is TRBD2 (6 bases). Between the trimmed V and J ends, which lost 6 bases and 3 bases, there was a span of 14 bases. Germline V lookup: CDR1 LGHNA, CDR2 YNFKEQ. This CDR3 has 15 residues.

The CDR3 DNA sequence: TGTGCCAGCAGGGGACAGAGCCAGGCTCTAAAACTGTTTTTT. The encoded protein is CASRGQSQALKLFF. This sequence joins TRBV6-1 and TRBJ1-4; 7 nucleotides line up with TRBD1. V shed 6 bases and J 10 bases; nucleotides not matched to a gene: 11. Per the germline V gene, CDR1 is MNHNS and CDR2 is SASEGT. There are 14 residues in the CDR3.

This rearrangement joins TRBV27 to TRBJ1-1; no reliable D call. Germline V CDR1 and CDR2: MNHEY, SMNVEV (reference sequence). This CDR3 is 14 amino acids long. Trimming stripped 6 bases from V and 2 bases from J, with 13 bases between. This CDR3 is CASRSRSDNTEAFF. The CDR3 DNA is TGTGCCAGCAGGAGTAGAAGCGATAACACTGAAGCTTTCTTT.

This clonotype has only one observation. CDR3 loop: CASSLDSSRDEQFF. CDR3 bases: TGTGCCAGCAGCTTAGATTCTTCGAGGGATGAGCAGTTCTTC. V usage is TRBV7-9 and J usage is TRBJ2-1, with a weak D call TRBD2 (5 bases). Germline V gene sequence: CDR1 SEHNR, CDR2 FQNEAQ (reference sequence). The V and J ends lost 1 base and 8 bases respectively, with 12 bases between them. This CDR3 region has 14 residues.

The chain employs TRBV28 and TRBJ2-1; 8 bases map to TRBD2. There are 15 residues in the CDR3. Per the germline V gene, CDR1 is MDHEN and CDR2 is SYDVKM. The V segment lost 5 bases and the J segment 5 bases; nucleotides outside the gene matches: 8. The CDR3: CASSLTSGFDNEQFF. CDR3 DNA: TGTGCCAGCAGTCTTACTAGCGGCTTTGACAATGAGCAGTTCTTC.

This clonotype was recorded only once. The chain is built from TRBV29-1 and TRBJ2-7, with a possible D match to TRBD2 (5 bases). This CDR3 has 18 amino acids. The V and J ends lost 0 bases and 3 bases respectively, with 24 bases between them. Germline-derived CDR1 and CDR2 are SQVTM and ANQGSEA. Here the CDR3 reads CSVEEGLRSGYEGYEQYF. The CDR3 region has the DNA TGCAGCGTTGAAGAGGGTCTCCGCAGCGGCTATGAGGGCTACGAGCAGTACTTC.

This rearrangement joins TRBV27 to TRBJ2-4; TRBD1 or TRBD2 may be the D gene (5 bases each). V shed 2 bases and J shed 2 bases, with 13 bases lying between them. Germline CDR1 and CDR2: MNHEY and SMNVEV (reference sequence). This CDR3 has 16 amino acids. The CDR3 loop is CASSLGVGGPKNIQYF. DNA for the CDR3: TGTGCCAGCAGTTTAGGGGTTGGGGGACCCAAAAACATTCAGTACTTC.

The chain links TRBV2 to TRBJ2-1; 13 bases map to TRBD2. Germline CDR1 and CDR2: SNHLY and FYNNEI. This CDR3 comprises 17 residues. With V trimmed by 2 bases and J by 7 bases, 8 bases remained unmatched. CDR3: CASSERGWTSGRNEQFF. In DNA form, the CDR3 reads TGTGCCAGCAGTGAAAGGGGATGGACTAGCGGGAGAAATGAGCAGTTCTTC.

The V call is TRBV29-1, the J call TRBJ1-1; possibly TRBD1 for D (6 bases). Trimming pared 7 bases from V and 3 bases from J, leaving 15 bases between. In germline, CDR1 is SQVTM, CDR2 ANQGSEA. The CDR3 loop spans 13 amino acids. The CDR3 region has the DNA TGCAGCGGCTTCTCAGGGGCCGACACTGAAGCTTTCTTT. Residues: CSGFSGADTEAFF.

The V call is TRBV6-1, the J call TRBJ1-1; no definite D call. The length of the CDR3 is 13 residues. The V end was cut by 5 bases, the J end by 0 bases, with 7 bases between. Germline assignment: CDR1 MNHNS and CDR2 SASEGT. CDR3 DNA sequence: TGTGCCAGCAGTACCGAGGTGAACACTGAAGCTTTCTTT. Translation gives CASSTEVNTEAFF.

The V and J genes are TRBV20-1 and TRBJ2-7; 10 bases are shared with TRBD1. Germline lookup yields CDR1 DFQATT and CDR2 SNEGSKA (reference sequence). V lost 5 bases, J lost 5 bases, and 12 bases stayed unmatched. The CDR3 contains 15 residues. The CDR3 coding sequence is TGCAGTGCTCCGGGAGACAGGGGGCTTGTCGACGAGCAGTACTTC. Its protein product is CSAPGDRGLVDEQYF.

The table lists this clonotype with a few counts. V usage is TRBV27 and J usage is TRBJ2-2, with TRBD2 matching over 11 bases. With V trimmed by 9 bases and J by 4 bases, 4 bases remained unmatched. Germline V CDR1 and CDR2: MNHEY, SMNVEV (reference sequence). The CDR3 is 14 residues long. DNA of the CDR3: TGTGCCAGTACTAGCGGGGGCGGCACCGGGGAGCTGTTTTTT. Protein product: CASTSGGGTGELFF.

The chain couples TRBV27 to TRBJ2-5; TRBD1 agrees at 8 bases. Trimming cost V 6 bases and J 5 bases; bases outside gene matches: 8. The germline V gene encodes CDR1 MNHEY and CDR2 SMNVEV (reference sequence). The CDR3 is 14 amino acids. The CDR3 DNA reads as TGTGCCAGCAGCGGACAGGGATTATGGGAGACCCAGTACTTC. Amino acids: CASSGQGLWETQYF.

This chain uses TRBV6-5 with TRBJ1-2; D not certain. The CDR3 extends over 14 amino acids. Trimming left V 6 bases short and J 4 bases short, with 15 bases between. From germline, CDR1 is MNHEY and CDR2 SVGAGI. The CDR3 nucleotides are TGTGCCAGCAGCCAGACTCCTACGGTCTATGGCTACACCTTC. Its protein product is CASSQTPTVYGYTF.

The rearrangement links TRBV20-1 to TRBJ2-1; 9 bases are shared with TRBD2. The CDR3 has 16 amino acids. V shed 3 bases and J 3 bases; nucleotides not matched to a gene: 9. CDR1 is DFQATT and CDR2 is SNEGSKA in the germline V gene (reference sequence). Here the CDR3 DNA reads TGCAGTGCTAGGATGACCGGGACTAGCAGCTACAATGAGCAGTTCTTC. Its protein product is CSARMTGTSSYNEQFF.

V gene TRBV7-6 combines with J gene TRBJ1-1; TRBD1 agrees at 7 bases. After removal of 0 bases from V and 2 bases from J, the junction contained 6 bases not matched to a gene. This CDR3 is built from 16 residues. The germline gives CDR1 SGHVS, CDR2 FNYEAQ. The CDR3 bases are TGTGCCAGCAGCTTAGCTGAAGGGGGCGGCAACACTGAAGCTTTCTTT. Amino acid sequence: CASSLAEGGGNTEAFF.

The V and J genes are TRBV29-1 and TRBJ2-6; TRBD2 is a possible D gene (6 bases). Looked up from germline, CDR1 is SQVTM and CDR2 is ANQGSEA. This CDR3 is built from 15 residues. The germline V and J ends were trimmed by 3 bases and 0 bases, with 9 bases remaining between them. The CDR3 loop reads CSVERGASGANVLTF. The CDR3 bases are TGCAGCGTTGAGCGGGGAGCCTCTGGGGCCAACGTCCTGACTTTC.

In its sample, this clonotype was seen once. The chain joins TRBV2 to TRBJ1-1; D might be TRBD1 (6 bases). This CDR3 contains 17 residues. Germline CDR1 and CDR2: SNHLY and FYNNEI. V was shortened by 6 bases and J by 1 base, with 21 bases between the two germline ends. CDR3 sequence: CASSGLWGHPRNTEAFF. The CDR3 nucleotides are TGTGCCAGCAGCGGACTCTGGGGGCATCCGCGGAACACTGAAGCTTTCTTT.

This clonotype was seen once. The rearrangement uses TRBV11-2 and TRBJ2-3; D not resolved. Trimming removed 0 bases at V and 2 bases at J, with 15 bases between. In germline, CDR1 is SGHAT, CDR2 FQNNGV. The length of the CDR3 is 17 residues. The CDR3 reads CASSLDLWADFTDTQYF. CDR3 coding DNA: TGTGCCAGCAGCTTAGATCTTTGGGCAGACTTCACAGATACGCAGTATTTT.

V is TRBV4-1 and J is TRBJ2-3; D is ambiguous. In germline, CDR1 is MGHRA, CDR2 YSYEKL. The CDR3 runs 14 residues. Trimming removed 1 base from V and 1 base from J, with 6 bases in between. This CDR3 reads CASSQALGTDTQYF. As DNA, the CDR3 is TGCGCCAGCAGCCAAGCTCTAGGCACAGATACGCAGTATTTT.

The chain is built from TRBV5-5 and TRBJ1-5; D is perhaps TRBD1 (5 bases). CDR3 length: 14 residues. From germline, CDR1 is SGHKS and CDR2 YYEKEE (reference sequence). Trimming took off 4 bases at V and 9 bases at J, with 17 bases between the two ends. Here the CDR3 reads CASSTRQTDGPQHF. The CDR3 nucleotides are TGTGCCAGCAGCACCCGACAGACTGATGGGCCCCAGCATTTT.

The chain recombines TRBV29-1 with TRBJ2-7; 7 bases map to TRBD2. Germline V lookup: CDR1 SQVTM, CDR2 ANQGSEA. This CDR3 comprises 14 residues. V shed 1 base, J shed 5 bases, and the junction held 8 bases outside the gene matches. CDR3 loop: CSVEGLAGSDEQYF. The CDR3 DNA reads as TGCAGCGTTGAAGGACTAGCAGGATCAGACGAGCAGTACTTC.

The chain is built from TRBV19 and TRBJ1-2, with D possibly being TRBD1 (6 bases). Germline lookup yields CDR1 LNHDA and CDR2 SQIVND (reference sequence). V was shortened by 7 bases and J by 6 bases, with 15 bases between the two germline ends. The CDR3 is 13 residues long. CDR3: CASTPDRLDGYTF. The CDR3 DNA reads TGTGCCAGTACCCCTGACAGGTTGGATGGCTACACCTTC.